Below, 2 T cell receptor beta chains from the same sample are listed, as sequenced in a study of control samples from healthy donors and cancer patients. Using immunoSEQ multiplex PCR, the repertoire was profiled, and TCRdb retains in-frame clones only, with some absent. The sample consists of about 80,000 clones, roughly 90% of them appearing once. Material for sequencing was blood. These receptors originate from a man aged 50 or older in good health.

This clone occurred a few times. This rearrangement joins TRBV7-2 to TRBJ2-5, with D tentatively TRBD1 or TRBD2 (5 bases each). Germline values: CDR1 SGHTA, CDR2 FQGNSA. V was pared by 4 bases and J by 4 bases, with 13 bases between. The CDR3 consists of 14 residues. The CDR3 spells CASSSGTILETQYF. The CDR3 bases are TGTGCCAGCAGCTCGGGGACGATTCTAGAGACCCAGTACTTC.

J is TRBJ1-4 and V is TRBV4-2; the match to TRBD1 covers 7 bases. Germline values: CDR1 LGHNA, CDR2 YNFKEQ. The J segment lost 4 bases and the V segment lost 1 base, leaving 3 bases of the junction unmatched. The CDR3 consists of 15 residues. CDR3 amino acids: CASSQGQGSNEKLFF. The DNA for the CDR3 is TGTGCCAGCAGCCAAGGACAGGGAAGTAATGAAAAACTGTTTTTT.